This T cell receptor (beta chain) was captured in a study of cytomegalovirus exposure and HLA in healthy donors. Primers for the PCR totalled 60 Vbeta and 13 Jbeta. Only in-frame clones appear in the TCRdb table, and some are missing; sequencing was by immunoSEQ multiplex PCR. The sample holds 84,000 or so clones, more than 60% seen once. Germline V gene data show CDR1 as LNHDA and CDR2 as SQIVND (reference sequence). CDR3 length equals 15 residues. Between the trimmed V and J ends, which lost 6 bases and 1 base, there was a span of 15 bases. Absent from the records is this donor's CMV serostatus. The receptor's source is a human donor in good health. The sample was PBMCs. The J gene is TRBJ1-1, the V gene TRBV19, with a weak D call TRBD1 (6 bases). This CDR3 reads CASRGSGTKNTEAFF. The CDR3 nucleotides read TGTGCCAGTAGGGGATCCGGGACAAAGAACACTGAAGCTTTCTTT.